Listed below are T cell receptor beta chains from one sample, sequenced in a study of cytomegalovirus exposure and HLA in healthy donors. TCRdb's copy holds only in-frame clones and misses some; the assay was immunoSEQ multiplex PCR. The table lists hundreds of thousands of clones, about 90% of them singletons. Material: PBMCs. Receptor source: a man aged 18 to 35 in good health and CMV-seropositive. CDR3s include the opening cysteine and the closing phenylalanine or tryptophan. Clone size appears in some rows only: once, few, many, or a class for an expanded clone.

J gene | clone size | V gene | CDR3 protein
TRBJ2-7 | - | TRBV4-3 | CASSQEVSSYEQYF
TRBJ2-1 | once | TRBV11-2 | CASSLGLAGDNEQFF
TRBJ2-7 | - | TRBV13 | CASSGDGSYEQYF
TRBJ2-1 | - | TRBV27 | CASSSPGTGVSYNEQFF
TRBJ1-2 | - | TRBV28 | CASSWTAIPYGYTF
TRBJ1-2 | - | TRBV6-6 | CASSSTANYGYTF
TRBJ2-7 | - | TRBV28 | CASRSGLAMYEQYF
TRBJ2-5 | - | TRBV2 | CASSTQGGVRETQYF
TRBJ1-1 | - | TRBV29-1 | CSARYGAEAFF
TRBJ2-2 | - | TRBV5-1 | CASSFGSGYGELFF
TRBJ2-5 | - | TRBV29-1 | CSAMSGLYQETQYF
TRBJ1-2 | - | TRBV4-1 | CASSQTGTPSNYGYTF
TRBJ1-2 | - | TRBV27 | CASSPSGLYGYTF
TRBJ2-6 | - | TRBV7-6 | CASSLGSGAGANVLTF
TRBJ1-4 | - | TRBV2 | CASSARGNEKLFF
TRBJ2-7 | - | TRBV5-1 | CASSWTENSYEQYF
TRBJ2-7 | - | TRBV27 | CASSPDRANYEQYF